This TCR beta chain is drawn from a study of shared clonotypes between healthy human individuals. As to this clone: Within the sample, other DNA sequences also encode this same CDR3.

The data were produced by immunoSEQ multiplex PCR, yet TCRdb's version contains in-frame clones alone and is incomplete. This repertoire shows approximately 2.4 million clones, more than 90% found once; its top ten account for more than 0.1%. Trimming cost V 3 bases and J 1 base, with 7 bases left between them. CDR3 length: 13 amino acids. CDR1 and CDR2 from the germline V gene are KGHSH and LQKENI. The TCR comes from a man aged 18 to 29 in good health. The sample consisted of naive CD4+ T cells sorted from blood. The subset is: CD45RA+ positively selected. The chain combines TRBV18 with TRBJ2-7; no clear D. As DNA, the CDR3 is TGTGCCAGCTCACCCAGTGGGTCCTACGAGCAGTACTTC. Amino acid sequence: CASSPSGSYEQYF.